This T cell receptor beta chain was documented in a study of CD8+CD57+ T cells in acquired aplastic anemia (dated 2018 in TCRdb). In the study overall: DNA extracted from sorted CD4+ and CD8+ cells had a mean of roughly 3.4 ug, with a range of roughly 0.2 to 30 ug. Healthy donor samples averaged around 9.8 million reads for CD4+ and under 12 million for CD8+ cells. The full study reports these points: Although 25 to 30 CD8+ CDR3 sequences were shared by patients and controls, these sequences appeared highly expressed in patients and within the immunodominant clones of patients. Between patients and healthy controls, no significant difference in CD8+ Simpson's diversity was found (P=0.060).

TCR beta VDJ combination and CDR3 sequence profiling used genomic DNA as the template. TCR repertoire sequencing was run on an Illumina HiSeq 2000. As for the original processing: TRBV/TRBJ rearrangement plots, CDR3 size and DJ length profiles, and Simpson's diversity index were used to assess repertoires. The immunodominant clone was defined as the most abundant DNA sequence in deep sequencing data. CDR3 amino acid sequences were checked for sharing across subjects and were also compared against the VDJdb database and published repertoires. TCRdb reprocessed the public reads (quality trimming at Q25 with fastp, clone calling with MiXCR) and kept in-frame beta chains. A single entry per CDR3 protein holds the most common genes and DNA from its merged rows. V and J calls and clone size were set by TCRdb, not the authors. The sample has some 180,000 distinct CDR3 sequences on record, less than 55% of them singletons. The top ten hold approximately 2.9% of the sample.

This clonotype was counted a single time. Its antigen specificity is not known. No qualities accompany the bases; no much larger clone lies one base away. One read amounts to weak evidence. The study deep-sequenced TCR repertoires of sorted CD4+ and CD8+ blood T cells from severe aplastic anemia patients and healthy subjects. Ficoll-Paque density gradient centrifugation was used to isolate peripheral blood mononuclear cells. CD4+ and CD8+ T cells were sorted by FACS or magnetic beads before DNA extraction. V trim: 7 bases; J trim: 3 bases; unmatched bases: 9. The CDR3 starts with the cysteine, ends with the phenylalanine, and has 14 residues. This entry keeps only the CDR3 DNA: 42 bases, framed from base 1. From a lookup of the germline V gene, CDR1 and CDR2 are SNHLY and FYNNEI.

Recombination connected TRBV2 to TRBJ2-7, and 7 junctional nucleotides match TRBD1. This sequence originates from a human donor in good health. Specimen: sorted CD4+, CD8+, or CD8+CD57+ T cells (not recorded which) from PBMCs. The CDR3 protein: CASTEDRTIYEQYF. The sequence in DNA is TGTGCCAGCACTGAGGACAGGACCATCTACGAGCAGTACTTC. Beyond the CDR3, the reference TRBV2 and TRBJ2-7 genes provide the residues; the full variable domain reads: EPEVTQTPSHQVTQMGQEVILRCVPISNHLYFYWYRQILGQKVEFLVSFYNNEISEKSEIFDDQFSVERPDGSNFTLKIRSTKLEDSAMYFCASTEDRTIYEQYFGPGTRLTVT.